This TCR beta chain was recovered during a study of T-cell memory formation after mild COVID-19. About the study: Each donor largely had its own TCR clusters. Study-level results: Clones that contracted from day 15 to 85 were balanced CD4/CD8, while later expanders leaned CD4+. Pre-infection memory showed some responding clones, and this suggested that cross-reactive memory joined.

On this clonotype: Its specificity is unknown.

With 5 bases clipped from V and 4 bases from J, the junction kept 5 bases outside the gene matches. The length of the CDR3 is 14 residues. In germline, CDR1 is MNHNY, CDR2 SVGAGI (reference sequence). The 5'RACE method, run with constant-segment primers, produced TCR alpha and TCR beta cDNA libraries (carrying sample barcodes and UMIs). TCRdb fed the 5' RACE reads into MiXCR, producing one record per CDR3 protein. The table includes 360,000 or so distinct CDR3 sequences, over 25% detected once. The chain has TRBV6-6 and TRBJ2-7; 10 positions match TRBD1. Sequenced input: PBMCs or a T cell subset sorted from them (not recorded which). The source of this sequence is an adult woman who had mild COVID-19 (a few samples of this study predate the infection). Cell type and time point are not known. The CDR3 DNA sequence: TGTGCCAGCAGTGCCCGGGACAGGGGATACGAGCAGTACTTC. It is translated as CASSARDRGYEQYF.